This T cell receptor (beta chain) was captured in a study of T cell responses to AZD1222 COVID-19 vaccine. Only in-frame clones appear in the TCRdb table, and some are missing; sequencing was by immunoSEQ multiplex PCR. The top ten hold approximately 15% of the sample, which has about 150,000 clones, about 91% seen once. In germline, CDR1 is ENHRY, CDR2 SYGVKD. Trimming shortened V by 5 bases and J by 9 bases, and 14 bases separated the two germline ends. The CDR3 contains 14 residues. Sequenced here: peripheral blood, sampled on day 0 of AZD1222 vaccination. This clonotype originated in an adult in good health. V usage is TRBV10-3 and J usage is TRBJ1-6; perhaps TRBD1 as D (5 bases). The CDR3 reads CAISRGGVGSPLHF. DNA for the CDR3: TGTGCCATCAGTCGGGGAGGGGTGGGTTCACCCCTCCACTTT.